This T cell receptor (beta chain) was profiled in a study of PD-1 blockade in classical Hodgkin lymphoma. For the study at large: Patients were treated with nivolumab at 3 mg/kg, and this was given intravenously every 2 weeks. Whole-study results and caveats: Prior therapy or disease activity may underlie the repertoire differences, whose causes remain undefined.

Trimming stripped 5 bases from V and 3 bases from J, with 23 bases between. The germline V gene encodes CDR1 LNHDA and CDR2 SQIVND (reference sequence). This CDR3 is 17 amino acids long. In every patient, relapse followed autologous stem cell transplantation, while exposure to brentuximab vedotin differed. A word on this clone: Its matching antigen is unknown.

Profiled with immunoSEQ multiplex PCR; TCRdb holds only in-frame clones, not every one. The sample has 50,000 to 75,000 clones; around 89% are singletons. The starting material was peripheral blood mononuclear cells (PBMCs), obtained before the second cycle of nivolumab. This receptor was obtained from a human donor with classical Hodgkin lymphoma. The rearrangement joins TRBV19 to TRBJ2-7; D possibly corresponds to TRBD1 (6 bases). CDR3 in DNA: TGTGCCAGTAGTCTCAGGGGTCCACCGGGACACTACTACGAGCAGTACTTC. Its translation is CASSLRGPPGHYYEQYF.